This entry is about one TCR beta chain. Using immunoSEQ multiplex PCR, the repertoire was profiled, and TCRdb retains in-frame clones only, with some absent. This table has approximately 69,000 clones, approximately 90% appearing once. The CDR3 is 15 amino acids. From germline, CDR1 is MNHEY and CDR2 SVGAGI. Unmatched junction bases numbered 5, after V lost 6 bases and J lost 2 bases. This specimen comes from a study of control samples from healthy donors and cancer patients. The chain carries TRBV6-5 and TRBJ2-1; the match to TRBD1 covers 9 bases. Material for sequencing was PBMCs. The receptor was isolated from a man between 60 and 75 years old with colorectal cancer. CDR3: CASSPGQGPYNEQFF. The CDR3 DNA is TGTGCCAGCAGCCCGGGACAGGGCCCCTACAATGAGCAGTTCTTC.